A single sample gave rise to the 23 T cell receptor beta chains below, sequenced in a study of T-cell memory formation after mild COVID-19. TCRdb ran MiXCR on the 5' RACE reads and lists one entry per CDR3 protein. The sample records 500,000 to 600,000 distinct CDR3 sequences, roughly 18% being singletons. The sample was PBMCs or a T cell subset sorted from them (not recorded which). These receptors were collected from an adult woman who had mild COVID-19 (a few samples of this study predate the infection). Cell type and time point are not known.

The J gene is TRBJ1-1, the V gene TRBV10-3, with a weak D call TRBD1 (6 bases). The CDR3 has 14 amino acids. V was shortened by 10 bases and J by 2 bases, with 17 bases between the two germline ends. CDR1 and CDR2 (germline): ENHRY, SYGVKD. CDR3 sequence: CATSFRQANTEAFF. The CDR3 DNA is TGTGCCACCTCATTTCGACAGGCAAACACTGAAGCTTTCTTT.

This clonotype appeared a few times. The chain joins TRBV12-3 or TRBV12-4 to TRBJ2-1; 8 bases match TRBD1. CDR3 size: 15 residues. J was trimmed by 4 bases and V by 4 bases; bases with no gene match: 6. This chain's CDR3 is CASSSQDRVYNEQFF. In nucleotides, the CDR3 is TGTGCCAGCAGTTCCCAGGACAGGGTTTACAATGAGCAGTTCTTC.

This chain uses TRBV12-3 or TRBV12-4 with TRBJ1-2; D not resolved. V shed 1 base and J shed 8 bases, with 14 bases lying between them. The CDR3 covers 14 residues. CDR3 region: CASSLGLSLRGYTF. DNA of the CDR3: TGTGCCAGCAGTTTAGGACTGTCCCTTCGGGGCTACACCTTC.

This clonotype was seen only a few times. The chain has TRBV18 and TRBJ2-7; 10 bases match TRBD1. The CDR3 spans 16 residues. Germline V gives CDR1 KGHSH, CDR2 LQKENI. V trimming: 1 base; J trimming: 5 bases; junction bases outside the gene matches: 8. The CDR3 DNA reads TGTGCCAGCTCACCACAGCACGGACAGGGGGGAGACGAGCAGTACTTC. Amino acids: CASSPQHGQGGDEQYF.

This clonotype was detected only once. J is TRBJ2-1 and V is TRBV4-1; 12 positions match TRBD2. CDR1 MGHRA and CDR2 YSYEKL come from the germline V gene. CDR3 size: 17 residues. Trimming cost V 5 bases and J 6 bases; bases outside gene matches: 11. The CDR3 here is CASSYGLAGQKFNEQFF. In DNA form, the CDR3 reads TGCGCCAGCAGCTACGGACTAGCGGGGCAGAAGTTCAATGAGCAGTTCTTC.

This clonotype was counted a few times. This sequence joins TRBV12-3 or TRBV12-4 and TRBJ2-1, with 7 bases matching TRBD2. After removal of 8 bases from V and 9 bases from J, the junction contained 13 bases not matched to a gene. This CDR3 contains 14 residues. CDR3: CASGGTTYTTEQFF. The DNA of the CDR3 is TGTGCCAGCGGCGGGACTACCTATACAACTGAGCAGTTCTTC.

The chain couples TRBV6-6 to TRBJ1-4, with D perhaps matching TRBD1 (5 bases). The germline gives CDR1 MNHNY, CDR2 SVGAGI (reference sequence). Trimming removed 0 bases at V and 0 bases at J, with 5 bases between. The CDR3 runs 15 residues. The CDR3 DNA sequence: TGTGCCAGCAGTTACTCAGGGGCAACTAATGAAAAACTGTTTTTT. This sequence encodes CASSYSGATNEKLFF.

This clonotype turned up a few times. The CDR3 is CASSTLGQNSPLHF. The CDR3 bases are TGTGCCAGCAGTACGCTCGGACAGAATTCACCCCTCCACTTT. V is TRBV12-3 or TRBV12-4 and J is TRBJ1-6; tentatively, D is TRBD1 (6 bases). The CDR3 sequence is 14 residues long. Trimming pared 5 bases from V and 7 bases from J, leaving 12 bases between.

This chain links TRBV4-3 with TRBJ1-6; D remains unclear. The V gene lost 5 bases and the J gene lost 8 bases, with 10 bases spanning the gap. Germline-derived CDR1 and CDR2 are LGHNA and YSLEER. The CDR3 is 13 residues long. CDR3 sequence (DNA): TGCGCCAGCAGCGCCAAGGCCGATTCACCCCTCCACTTT. This sequence encodes CASSAKADSPLHF.

The V and J genes are TRBV3-1 and TRBJ1-1; possibly TRBD1 for D (5 bases). There are 14 residues in the CDR3. The germline gives CDR1 LGHDT, CDR2 YNNKEL (reference sequence). V dropped 4 bases and J dropped 7 bases, with 16 bases sitting between them. Here the CDR3 reads CASSPYSGFGEAFF. The CDR3 coding sequence is TGTGCCAGCAGCCCGTACTCAGGGTTTGGTGAAGCTTTCTTT.

The genes are TRBV30 and TRBJ1-2; D remains ambiguous. From germline, CDR1 is GTSNPN and CDR2 SVGIG (reference sequence). V was cut by 1 base and J by 6 bases, with 12 bases left in between. CDR3 length: 13 amino acids. The CDR3 DNA sequence: TGTGCCTGGAGTGACAGCTCCTGGAATGGCTACACCTTC. Encoded protein: CAWSDSSWNGYTF.

This clonotype was counted a few times. This rearrangement joins TRBV5-1 to TRBJ2-2; D is ambiguous. V was cut by 5 bases and J by 2 bases, with 19 bases left in between. The germline CDR1 and CDR2 sequences are SGHRS and YFSETQ. The CDR3 sequence is 17 residues long. The CDR3 spells CASRRRYRATNTGELFF. The CDR3 DNA follows: TGCGCCAGCAGGAGAAGGTATCGGGCGACTAACACCGGGGAGCTGTTTTTT.

The V and J genes are TRBV6-5 and TRBJ2-1; 7 bases agree with TRBD2. The CDR3 has 17 residues. Looked up from germline, CDR1 is MNHEY and CDR2 is SVGAGI. Losses at the gene ends were 0 bases for V and 8 bases for J; bases not matched to a gene: 13. The CDR3 DNA reads TGTGCCAGCAGTTACTCTAGCGGGCCGCAGGGCATCGATGAGCAGTTCTTC. Translating gives CASSYSSGPQGIDEQFF.

This clonotype came up a few times. The chain recombines TRBV6-6 with TRBJ2-2, with D perhaps TRBD1 (5 bases). The CDR3 sequence is 15 residues long. V gave up 4 bases and J gave up 1 base, with 10 bases separating them. The V gene's germline CDR1 is MNHNY and CDR2 SVGAGI (reference sequence). Here the CDR3 reads CASSSTTGNTGELFF. The CDR3 DNA is TGTGCCAGCAGTTCCACTACAGGGAACACCGGGGAGCTGTTTTTT.

This clonotype occurred many times. This chain links TRBV5-5 with TRBJ2-3, with 8 bases identical to TRBD1. The CDR3 spans 15 residues. Trimming removed 4 bases from V and 4 bases from J; junction bases left unmatched: 8. From germline, CDR1 is SGHKS and CDR2 YYEKEE (reference sequence). The CDR3 spells CASSPQGASPDTQYF. CDR3 bases: TGTGCCAGCAGCCCCCAGGGGGCGTCCCCAGATACGCAGTATTTT.

This clonotype came up a few times. The V gene is TRBV11-3, the J gene TRBJ2-2; possible D gene TRBD2, 5 bases. This CDR3 contains 15 residues. Trimming pared 3 bases from V and 1 base from J, leaving 9 bases between. Germline lookup yields CDR1 SGHNT and CDR2 YENEEA. CDR3 in amino acids: CASSFSGVNTGELFF. The DNA for the CDR3 is TGTGCCAGCAGCTTTTCCGGGGTGAACACCGGGGAGCTGTTTTTT.

This clonotype was detected a few times. The rearrangement joins TRBV27 to TRBJ2-2, with 7 bases fitting TRBD1. J lost 5 bases, V lost 5 bases, and 8 bases had no gene match. CDR1 and CDR2 (germline): MNHEY, SMNVEV (reference sequence). CDR3 size: 15 residues. The CDR3 coding sequence is TGTGCCAGCAGTAGTTTGGGACAGCGGACCGGGGAGCTGTTTTTT. Translation: CASSSLGQRTGELFF.

Many counts were recorded for this clonotype. The chain uses TRBV29-1 and TRBJ1-5; TRBD1 might be the D (5 bases). Between the trimmed V and J ends, which lost 4 bases and 1 base, there was a span of 8 bases. The germline gives CDR1 SQVTM, CDR2 ANQGSEA. The CDR3 runs 13 residues. The CDR3 reads CSVGTNSNQPQHF. For the CDR3, the DNA is TGCAGCGTTGGGACAAACAGCAATCAGCCCCAGCATTTT.

The gene calls are TRBV7-6 and TRBJ2-7, with 8 bases lining up with TRBD1. Germline V CDR1 and CDR2: SGHVS, FNYEAQ. CDR3 length: 14 amino acids. V gave up 1 base and J gave up 6 bases; unmatched junction bases: 5. CDR3 amino acids: CASSLGTGFVEQYF. CDR3 bases: TGTGCCAGCAGCTTAGGGACAGGGTTTGTCGAGCAGTACTTC.

The CDR3 sequence: CASSLAAGYTF. In DNA form, the CDR3 reads TGTGCCAGCAGCTTGGCGGCTGGCTACACCTTC. This sequence joins TRBV7-9 and TRBJ1-2; D remains ambiguous. The V gene's germline CDR1 is SEHNR and CDR2 FQNEAQ (reference sequence). The V gene lost 3 bases and the J gene lost 7 bases, with 6 bases spanning the gap. CDR3 length equals 11 residues.

This clonotype turned up a few times. The rearrangement uses TRBV7-2 and TRBJ2-2, with 7 bases aligning to TRBD1. Germline assignment: CDR1 SGHTA and CDR2 FQGNSA. After removal of 5 bases from V and 6 bases from J, the junction contained 9 bases not matched to a gene. This CDR3 is built from 15 residues. The CDR3 loop reads CASSRRQGFAGELFF. Here the CDR3 DNA reads TGTGCCAGCAGCCGGCGACAGGGTTTCGCCGGGGAGCTGTTTTTT.

V is TRBV12-3 or TRBV12-4 and J is TRBJ2-1, with D tentatively TRBD1 or TRBD2 (5 bases each). Trimming stripped 3 bases from V and 9 bases from J, with 18 bases between. This CDR3 region has 15 residues. The CDR3 DNA reads TGTGCCAGCAGTTTCTACAGGCGGCGCGGGCTTGAGCAGTTCTTC. Its translation: CASSFYRRRGLEQFF.

The rearrangement uses TRBV5-5 and TRBJ2-5; weak D call: TRBD1 (5 bases). V lost 1 base to trimming and J lost 1 base, with 8 bases between them. Germline CDR1 is SGHKS and CDR2 is YYEKEE (reference sequence). The CDR3 extends over 14 amino acids. For the CDR3, the DNA is TGTGCCAGCAGCTTGCCAGGGATCCAAGAGACCCAGTACTTC. It yields the protein CASSLPGIQETQYF.